This record looks at one T cell receptor (beta chain) sequence and its context. The antigen remains unidentified. These data are taken from a study of T cell repertoires in cytomegalovirus infection. Study-wide points: People with CMV and the relevant HLA were identified by cumulative public TCR beta family frequency. The ex vivo response was dominated by HLA-C-restricted CMV-specific TCR beta clonotypes.

V lost 3 bases to trimming and J lost 4 bases, with 10 bases between them. This CDR3 comprises 13 residues. Germline CDR1 and CDR2: MNHEY and SVGEGT. From the reads, TCRdb called clonotypes with MiXCR, one entry per CDR3 protein. The sample lists about 180,000 distinct CDR3 sequences; about 20% were seen once. This receptor was obtained from a human donor in good health (CMV status not recorded). Some clones in this sample may be carry-over from other donors' samples. The chain recombines TRBV6-2 or TRBV6-3 with TRBJ2-7; D is ambiguous. Sequencing used CD8+ T cells from cultured PBMCs, obtained from culture after CMV antigen stimulation. The CDR3 coding sequence is TGTGCCAGCAGTTATGGTCTGCTTTACGAGCAGTACTTC. Translating gives CASSYGLLYEQYF.